Ten or more counts support the clone carrying this T cell receptor beta chain. As yet, its antigen is unknown. For bulk TCR libraries, previously described methods and listed TCR primers were used. TCRdb called the PCR reads again in MiXCR, with one record for every CDR3 protein. The table has a few hundred thousand distinct CDR3 sequences, about a fifth seen once. The data are from a study of molecular identifiers for immune sequencing clone quantification. Points from the study as a whole: Among about a million naive cells, as was reported, spiked Jurkat TCR RNA from one cell was detectable.

V lost 5 bases to trimming and J lost 6 bases; unmatched junction nucleotides: 10. The length of the CDR3 is 17 residues. CDR1 is LNHNV and CDR2 is YYDKDF in the germline V gene (reference sequence). The TCR originated in a human donor in good health. Some libraries in this study had Jurkat cell RNA spiked in. The sample comprised naive CD8+ T cells from blood, with Jurkat cell RNA spiked in. Subset specified: FACS-sorted CD8+CD4-CCR7+CD45RA+ naive T cells. The chain links TRBV15 to TRBJ2-4; 13 bases line up with TRBD2. Here the CDR3 DNA reads TGTGCCACCAGCCCCTGGACTAGCGGGAGTCTAAGAAACATTCAGTACTTC. Amino acids: CATSPWTSGSLRNIQYF.